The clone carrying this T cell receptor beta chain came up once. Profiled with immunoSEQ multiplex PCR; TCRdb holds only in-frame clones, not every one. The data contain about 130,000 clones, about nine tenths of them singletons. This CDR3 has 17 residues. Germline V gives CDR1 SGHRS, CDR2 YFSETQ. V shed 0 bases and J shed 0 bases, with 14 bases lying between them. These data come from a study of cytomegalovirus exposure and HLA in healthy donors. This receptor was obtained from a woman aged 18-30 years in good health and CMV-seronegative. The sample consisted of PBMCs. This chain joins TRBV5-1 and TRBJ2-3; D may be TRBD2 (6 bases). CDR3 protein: CASSLGSTGTSTDTQYF. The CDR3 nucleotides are TGCGCCAGCAGCTTGGGCTCAACGGGGACTAGCACAGATACGCAGTATTTT.